A selection of T cell receptor beta chains follows, all from one sample in a study of T cell responses to AZD1222 COVID-19 vaccine. The protocol was immunoSEQ multiplex PCR, while the TCRdb copy is restricted to in-frame clones and leaves out a portion. This sample has 180,000 or so clones; 90% to 95% occur once, and the top ten carry under 1.5%. Here the sequenced sample was peripheral blood, taken 28 days after the second AZD1222 dose. The origin of the receptors is an adult who received the AZD1222 COVID-19 vaccine. CDR3s include the opening cysteine and the closing phenylalanine or tryptophan. D genes are given only for firm matches. Some rows mark clone size as missing; the rest say once, few, many or name a class of expanded clone.

j_call	d_call	clone_size	v_call	cdr3_nt	cdr3_aa
TRBJ1-1	NA	NA	TRBV5-1	TGCGCCAGCAGCGGGGGACAATCGAACACTGAAGCTTTCTTT	CASSGGQSNTEAFF
TRBJ2-7	NA	NA	TRBV5-4	TGTGCCAGCAGCAACCAGGGGAAAGACGAGCAGTACTTC	CASSNQGKDEQYF
TRBJ1-2	TRBD1	NA	TRBV5-1	TGCGCCAGCAGCCCTAGGACAGGGCTGAACTATGGCTACACCTTC	CASSPRTGLNYGYTF
TRBJ1-2	NA	NA	TRBV15	TGTGCCACCGGACGACAGGAAGCTAACTATGGCTACACCTTC	CATGRQEANYGYTF
TRBJ2-3	NA	NA	TRBV6-2/TRBV6-3	TGTGCCAGCAGCTCCGGGACTAGCACAGATACGCAGTATTTT	CASSSGTSTDTQYF
TRBJ2-1	TRBD1	once	TRBV6-5	TGTGCCAGCAGTTCCGGACAGGGGGGCAATGAGCAGTTCTTC	CASSSGQGGNEQFF
TRBJ2-2	NA	NA	TRBV29-1	TGCAGCGTTGTTTGGTCCGGGGAGCTGTTTTTT	CSVVWSGELFF
TRBJ2-5	TRBD2	NA	TRBV7-8	TGTGCCAGCAGCTTAGAGGCCCTAGCGGGGGTTTTTGTTGGGACCCAGTACTTC	CASSLEALAGVFVGTQYF
TRBJ2-1	TRBD2	NA	TRBV4-1	TGCGCCAGCAGCCAAACTAGCGGGAGTAGGAATGAGCAGTTCTTC	CASSQTSGSRNEQFF
TRBJ1-1	NA	NA	TRBV28	TGTGCCAGCAGTTTGGGACCCTCGAACACTGAAGCTTTCTTT	CASSLGPSNTEAFF
TRBJ2-2	NA	NA	TRBV7-2	TGTGCCAGCAGCTTACGCTCAAACACCGGGGAGCTGTTTTTT	CASSLRSNTGELFF
TRBJ2-5	NA	NA	TRBV7-2	TGTGCCAGCAGCTCAGGAAACCCGGGAGAGACCCAGTACTTC	CASSSGNPGETQYF
TRBJ1-1	NA	NA	TRBV7-9	TGTGCCAGCAGCTCCCGGGACCCTGGAAAAACTGAAGCTTTCTTT	CASSSRDPGKTEAFF
TRBJ1-2	NA	once	TRBV15	TGTGCCACCAGTCCCCGGGGGGCTAACTATGGCTACACCTTC	CATSPRGANYGYTF
TRBJ1-1	TRBD1	NA	TRBV9	TGTGCCAGCAGCGTAGAACAGGGGATGAACACTGAAGCTTTCTTT	CASSVEQGMNTEAFF
TRBJ2-3	TRBD2	NA	TRBV28	TGTGCCAGCAGTTTCCTAGCGGGAGCTAGCACAGATACGCAGTATTTT	CASSFLAGASTDTQYF
TRBJ1-5	NA	NA	TRBV19	TGTGCCAGTAGTATTCGGGATAGCAATCAGCCCCAGCATTTT	CASSIRDSNQPQHF
TRBJ2-2	NA	NA	TRBV2	TGTGCCAGCAGTGAAGCGCTTGGGTCCGACACCGGGGAGCTGTTTTTT	CASSEALGSDTGELFF
TRBJ2-1	TRBD2	NA	TRBV11-2	TGTGCCAGCAGCCCAAGGTGGCGGGGGGCCGAATCCTACAATGAGCAGTTCTTC	CASSPRWRGAESYNEQFF
TRBJ1-6	TRBD1	once	TRBV27	TGTGCCAGCAGCCGCGGGACAGGGGGTCTCCCCCTCCACTTT	CASSRGTGGLPLHF
TRBJ1-1	NA	NA	TRBV19	TGTGCCAGCACCGTGGGTGCGGAACCCAGGTTT	CASTVGAEPRF
TRBJ1-4	NA	NA	TRBV21-1	TGTGCCAGCAGCAAAAGGGGAGACAGGGTCAATGAAAAACTGTTTTTT	CASSKRGDRVNEKLFF
TRBJ1-2	NA	NA	TRBV6-5	TGTGCCAGCAGTCCGGACAGAACGCTAGGCTACACCTTC	CASSPDRTLGYTF
TRBJ1-3	TRBD1	NA	TRBV4-2	TGTGCCAGCAGCCAAGACAGGGGGCCTGGAAACACCATATATTTT	CASSQDRGPGNTIYF
TRBJ1-2	NA	NA	TRBV27	TGTGCCAGCAGTGTGGGGGGCTATGGCTACACCTTC	CASSVGGYGYTF
TRBJ2-1	TRBD2	NA	TRBV27	TGTGCCAGCAGTTTATCGTGGGCGGGAGGCCCCGGAAATGAGCAGTTCTTC	CASSLSWAGGPGNEQFF
TRBJ2-7	TRBD2	NA	TRBV30	TGTGCCTGGAGTGTTGGCGGGAGCTCCTACGAGCAGTACTTC	CAWSVGGSSYEQYF
TRBJ2-5	TRBD2	NA	TRBV28	TGTGCCAGCAGCCCCGGGAGGGAAGAGACCCAGTACTTC	CASSPGREETQYF
TRBJ1-1	NA	once	TRBV14	TGTGCCAGCAGCCAGGTCACAGGCCGAAGAGCTTTCTTT	CASSQVTGRRAFF
TRBJ1-2	NA	NA	TRBV19	TGTGCCAGTAGTAGCTACAACTATGGCTACACCTTC	CASSSYNYGYTF
TRBJ1-1	NA	NA	TRBV19	TGTGCCAGTAGTTTTAGCGGGACACCGAACACTGAAGCTTTCTTT	CASSFSGTPNTEAFF
TRBJ1-2	NA	NA	TRBV11-2	TGTGCCAGCAGCCCCAAAGGGTCTGGCTACACCTTC	CASSPKGSGYTF
TRBJ2-1	TRBD2	NA	TRBV9	TGTGCCAGCAGCGTATCTACTAGCGGATACTCCTACAATGAGCAGTTCTTC	CASSVSTSGYSYNEQFF